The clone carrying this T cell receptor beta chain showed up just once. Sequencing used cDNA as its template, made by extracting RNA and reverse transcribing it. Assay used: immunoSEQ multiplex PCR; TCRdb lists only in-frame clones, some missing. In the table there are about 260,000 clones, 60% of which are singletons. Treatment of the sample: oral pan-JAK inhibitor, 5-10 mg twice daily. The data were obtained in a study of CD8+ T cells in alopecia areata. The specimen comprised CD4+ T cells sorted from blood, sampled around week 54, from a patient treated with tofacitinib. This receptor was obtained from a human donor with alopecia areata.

CDR3 residues: CAWSLERDRPTGELFF. In nucleotides, the CDR3 is TGTGCCTGGAGTTTAGAACGGGACAGACCGACCGGGGAGCTGTTTTTT. V is TRBV30 and J is TRBJ2-2, with 7 bases identical to TRBD1. V shed 2 bases and J 5 bases; nucleotides not matched to a gene: 11. The CDR3 covers 16 residues. Per germline, CDR1 GTSNPN and CDR2 SVGIG (reference sequence).